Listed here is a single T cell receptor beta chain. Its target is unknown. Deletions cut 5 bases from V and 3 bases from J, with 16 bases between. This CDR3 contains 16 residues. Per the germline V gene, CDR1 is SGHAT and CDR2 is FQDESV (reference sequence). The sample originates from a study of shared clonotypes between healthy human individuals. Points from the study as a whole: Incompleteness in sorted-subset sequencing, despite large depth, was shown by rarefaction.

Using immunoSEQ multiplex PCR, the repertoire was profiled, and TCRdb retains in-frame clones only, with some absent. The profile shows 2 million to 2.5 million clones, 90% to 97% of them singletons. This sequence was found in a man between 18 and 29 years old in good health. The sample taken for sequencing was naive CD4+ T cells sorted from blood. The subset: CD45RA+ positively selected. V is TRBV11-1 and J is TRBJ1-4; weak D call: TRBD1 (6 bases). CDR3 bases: TGTGCCAGCAGCCGCGACAGGAGTAAAGCTAATGAAAAACTGTTTTTT. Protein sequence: CASSRDRSKANEKLFF. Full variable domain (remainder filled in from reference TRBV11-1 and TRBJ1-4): EAEVAQSPRYKITEKSQAVAFWCDPISGHATLYWYRQILGQGPELLVQFQDESVVDDSQLPKDRFSAERLKGVDSTLKIQPAELGDSAMYLCASSRDRSKANEKLFFGSGTQLSVL.